Below are 31 T cell receptor beta chains sequenced from a single sample in a study of blood T cell repertoires in COVID-19. Sequencing used immunoSEQ multiplex PCR; TCRdb keeps in-frame clones, though not all of them. This table has over 400,000 clones, roughly 88% appearing once. Sequencing was done on a sample of peripheral blood. Receptors originate from a human donor in a cohort sampled during active COVID-19.

This rearrangement joins TRBV9 to TRBJ2-3; D gene ambiguous. CDR1 is SGDLS, CDR2 YYNGEE, per germline. The CDR3 is 15 residues long. V was clipped by 4 bases and J by 0 bases, with 12 bases between them. The CDR3 here is CASSPFGQSTDTQYF. DNA of the CDR3: TGTGCCAGCAGCCCCTTTGGGCAGAGCACAGATACGCAGTATTTT.

The gene calls are TRBV27 and TRBJ2-3; no reliable D call. CDR1 MNHEY and CDR2 SMNVEV come from the germline V gene (reference sequence). This CDR3 has 13 residues. Trimming stripped 6 bases from V and 5 bases from J, with 12 bases between. The DNA for the CDR3 is TGTGCCAGCAGCTTCCAACCGGGAGATACGCAGTATTTT. Amino acid sequence: CASSFQPGDTQYF.

This clone was seen only once. The CDR3 region is CASSLASTYEQYF. The CDR3 coding sequence is TGTGCCAGCAGTTTAGCCAGTACCTACGAGCAGTACTTC. The chain has TRBV12-3 or TRBV12-4 and TRBJ2-7; no firm D call. The CDR3 contains 13 residues. Trimming stripped 0 bases from V and 2 bases from J, with 5 bases between.

The DNA of the CDR3 is TGCAGGGGACAGGGAGGGGCTGAAGCTTTCTTT. It specifies CRGQGGAEAFF. The rearrangement uses TRBV29-1 and TRBJ1-1; the match to TRBD1 covers 9 bases. Germline V CDR1 and CDR2: SQVTM, ANQGSEA. The CDR3 has 11 amino acids.

The J gene is TRBJ2-1, the V gene TRBV5-8, with a possible D match to TRBD1 (5 bases). The length of the CDR3 is 15 residues. Germline V lookup: CDR1 SGHTS, CDR2 YDEGEE. Trimming took 10 bases from V and 5 from J, leaving 22 bases between them. The CDR3, as DNA: TGTGCCTGCGACCTCCTACAGGCTAGTCACAATGAGCAGTTCTTC. Residues: CACDLLQASHNEQFF.

On this clone itself: A read error may produce the germline difference seen at one junction end. V usage is TRBV10-3 and J usage is TRBJ2-1, with D possibly TRBD1 on 6 matching bases. The germline V gene has CDR1 ENHRY and CDR2 SYGVKD. There are 13 residues in the CDR3. CDR3 amino acids: CAIRILRGTPELF. The CDR3 DNA is TGTGCCATCAGGATTCTAAGGGGGACCCCCGAACTCTTC.

This clone was observed once. The gene calls are TRBV10-3 and TRBJ2-5, with D tentatively TRBD1 (7 bases). This CDR3 has 14 residues. The germline CDR1 and CDR2 sequences are ENHRY and SYGVKD. Trimming took off 5 bases at V and 5 bases at J, with 15 bases between the two ends. CDR3 DNA sequence: TGTGCCATCAGTACAGGGGTTGCGGGGGAGACCCAGTACTTC. It translates to CAISTGVAGETQYF.

The chain carries TRBV30 and TRBJ2-3; D not certain. Looked up from germline, CDR1 is GTSNPN and CDR2 is SVGIG (reference sequence). V shed 1 base and J shed 0 bases, with 8 bases lying between them. The CDR3 is 14 residues long. CDR3 sequence: CAWSAFSSTDTQYF. In nucleotides, the CDR3 is TGTGCCTGGAGTGCCTTCTCTAGCACAGATACGCAGTATTTT. Combining the CDR3 with reference TRBV30 and TRBJ2-3 gives the whole variable domain SQTIHQWPATLVQPVGSPLSLECTVEGTSNPNLYWYRQAAGRGLQLLFYSVGIGQISSEVPQNLSASRPQDRQFILSSKKLLLSDSGFYLCAWSAFSSTDTQYFGPGTRLTVL.

This clone was recorded only once. The chain employs TRBV5-5 and TRBJ1-2; D is ambiguous. Germline V gene lookup returns CDR1 SGHKS and CDR2 YYEKEE (reference sequence). The V gene lost 0 bases and the J gene lost 5 bases, with 11 bases spanning the gap. The CDR3 loop spans 14 amino acids. CDR3 residues: CASSLGMGGYGYTF. The DNA for the CDR3 is TGTGCCAGCAGCTTGGGAATGGGAGGGTATGGCTACACCTTC. The full variable domain, with the rest looked up from reference TRBV5-5 and TRBJ1-2, is DAGVTQSPTHLIKTRGQQVTLRCSPISGHKSVSWYQQVLGQGPQFIFQYYEKEERGRGNFPDRFSARQFPNYSSELNVNALLLGDSALYLCASSLGMGGYGYTFGSGTRLTVV.

This clone was counted a single time. The chain recombines TRBV28 with TRBJ1-6, with D possibly matching TRBD1 (6 bases). The CDR3 sequence is 15 residues long. Germline loops: CDR1 MDHEN, CDR2 SYDVKM. The V end was cut by 2 bases, the J end by 13 bases, with 18 bases between. The CDR3 sequence is CASSLAGTRGTPLHF. CDR3 sequence (DNA): TGTGCCAGCAGTTTAGCCGGGACAAGGGGGACCCCCCTCCACTTT.

The V call is TRBV3-1 (or the pseudogene TRBV3-2), the J call TRBJ2-1; no definite D call. Germline lookup yields CDR1 LGHDT and CDR2 YNNKEL (reference sequence). The CDR3 has 14 residues. Trimming took off 5 bases at V and 0 bases at J, with 8 bases between the two ends. In DNA form, the CDR3 reads TGTGCCAGCAGCTTGAGTTCCTCCTACAATGAGCAGTTCTTC. Amino acids: CASSLSSSYNEQFF.

The genes are TRBV18 and TRBJ1-2, with D possibly matching TRBD1 (5 bases). V was trimmed by 3 bases and J by 5 bases, leaving 25 bases between them. The length of the CDR3 is 18 residues. Germline values: CDR1 KGHSH, CDR2 LQKENI. The CDR3 nucleotides read TGTGCCAGCTCACCCCCAGACATAGTCAGGGCCGCGGGGTATGGCTACACCTTC. Protein: CASSPPDIVRAAGYGYTF.

The chain combines TRBV11-2 with TRBJ1-1; weak D call: TRBD1 (5 bases). This CDR3 has 14 amino acids. The V gene's germline CDR1 is SGHAT and CDR2 FQNNGV. V dropped 3 bases and J dropped 1 base, with 9 bases sitting between them. The CDR3 sequence is CASSLGLRNTEAFF. The CDR3 DNA is TGTGCCAGCAGCTTGGGACTGAGGAACACTGAAGCTTTCTTT.

The rearrangement uses TRBV1 and TRBJ2-5; TRBD1, the table's D call, was not compared with the DNA. TRBV1 is deemed a pseudogene. CDR3 length: 14 residues. The CDR3 DNA reads as TGCACCAGCAGCCCTGGGACAGGGATTGAGACCCAGTACTTC. This gives the protein CTSSPGTGIETQYF.

In its sample, this clone was seen once. The genes are TRBV18 and TRBJ1-6, with 9 bases identical to TRBD1. V dropped 2 bases and J dropped 10; count of bases not matched to a gene: 12. In germline, CDR1 is KGHSH, CDR2 LQKENI. The CDR3 spans 17 residues. The CDR3 spells CASSPSNRGRWESPLHF. DNA of the CDR3: TGTGCCAGCTCACCAAGTAACAGGGGGCGATGGGAATCACCCCTCCACTTT.

The chain employs TRBV28 and TRBJ1-6, with a possible D match to TRBD1 (5 bases). V was trimmed by 2 bases and J by 6 bases, leaving 11 bases between them. The CDR3 covers 15 residues. Germline V gives CDR1 MDHEN, CDR2 SYDVKM. The DNA for the CDR3 is TGTGCCAGCAGTTTACTCCGACAGAGTAATTCACCCCTCCACTTT. Its protein product is CASSLLRQSNSPLHF. The entire variable domain, with the rest obtained from reference TRBV28 and TRBJ1-6, is as follows: DVKVTQSSRYLVKRTGEKVFLECVQDMDHENMFWYRQDPGLGLRLIYFSYDVKMKEKGDIPEGYSVSREKKERFSLILESASTNQTSMYLCASSLLRQSNSPLHFGNGTRLTVT.

The chain links TRBV2 to TRBJ2-5; no clear D gene. Germline CDR1 is SNHLY and CDR2 is FYNNEI. The CDR3 runs 15 residues. The V end lost 6 bases, the J end lost 1 base, and 15 bases lay between the germline ends. The DNA of the CDR3 is TGTGCCAGCAGACAACAAACCCGGGTCCAAGAGACCCAGTACTTC. Protein: CASRQQTRVQETQYF.

V is TRBV5-1 and J is TRBJ1-1; D unresolved. The V and J ends lost 4 bases and 5 bases respectively, with 15 bases between them. The CDR3 is 14 amino acids. Germline V CDR1 and CDR2: SGHRS, YFSETQ. The CDR3 coding sequence is TGCGCCAGCAGCCCGGCCCCCCCGAGGACTGAAGCTTTCTTT. Translating it yields CASSPAPPRTEAFF.

This clone came up once. A junction end diverges from the germline sequence, so it may reflect a read error. V usage is TRBV6-5 and J usage is TRBJ1-2; 10 bases fit TRBD1. Germline lookup yields CDR1 MNHEY and CDR2 SVGAGI. The CDR3 is 13 residues long. CDR3 region: CASSYSGTGAVNF. CDR3 in DNA: TGTGCCAGCAGTTACTCCGGGACAGGGGCCGTTAACTTC.

The rearrangement uses TRBV5-1 and TRBJ2-7; 7 bases map to TRBD2. Germline loops: CDR1 SGHRS, CDR2 YFSETQ. After removal of 5 bases from V and 6 bases from J, the junction contained 2 bases not matched to a gene. The CDR3 length is 11 residues. The CDR3 region has the DNA TGCGCCAGCAGTGGGGGGGGCGAGCAGTACTTC. Translating gives CASSGGGEQYF.

In DNA form, the CDR3 reads TGTGCCAGCAGCTTCACCTTACAGGGGAGAAGTGAGCAGTTCTTC. This gives the protein CASSFTLQGRSEQFF. The J gene is TRBJ2-1, the V gene TRBV7-3, with 7 nucleotides matching TRBD1. The CDR3 sequence is 15 residues long. With 3 bases clipped from V and 9 bases from J, the junction kept 11 bases outside the gene matches. CDR1 and CDR2 (germline): SGHTA, FQGTGA.

The chain couples TRBV12-3 or TRBV12-4 to TRBJ2-4; 7 bases agree with TRBD1. After removal of 5 bases from V and 16 bases from J, the junction contained 11 bases not matched to a gene. This CDR3 comprises 12 residues. CDR3 amino acids: CASSPLKGGRYF. CDR3 nucleotide sequence: TGTGCCAGCAGTCCTCTAAAAGGGGGCCGTTACTTC.

The chain uses TRBV9 and TRBJ1-4, with TRBD1 as a possible D gene (6 bases). CDR1 and CDR2 from the germline V gene are SGDLS and YYNGEE. V lost 6 bases and J 5 bases, leaving 11 bases between the germline ends. The length of the CDR3 is 13 residues. The CDR3 protein is CASTDTGNEKLFF. In nucleotides, the CDR3 is TGTGCCAGCACCGACACAGGGAATGAAAAACTGTTTTTT.

This clone was recorded only once. The genes are TRBV18 and TRBJ2-2, with TRBD2 matching 7 bases. The germline V gene has CDR1 KGHSH and CDR2 LQKENI. With V trimmed by 3 bases and J by 3 bases, 7 bases remained unmatched. The CDR3 length is 16 residues. The CDR3 here is CASSPALAPHTGELFF. As DNA, the CDR3 is TGTGCCAGCTCACCGGCACTAGCGCCTCACACCGGGGAGCTGTTTTTT.

The chain combines TRBV5-5 with TRBJ2-7; 8 bases align to TRBD2. Germline CDR1 SGHKS, CDR2 YYEKEE (reference sequence). The CDR3 is 14 residues long. After removal of 4 bases from V and 3 bases from J, the junction contained 6 bases not matched to a gene. Written as DNA, the CDR3 is TGTGCCAGCAGCCCGCGGGGGGCTCACTACGAGCAGTACTTC. This encodes CASSPRGAHYEQYF.

The chain links TRBV5-6 to TRBJ1-2, with D tentatively TRBD1 (5 bases). CDR3 length: 15 residues. Germline V lookup: CDR1 SGHDT, CDR2 YYEEEE. With 0 bases removed from V and 6 bases from J, the gap between germline ends came to 15 bases. CDR3 in amino acids: CASSLGTGIYNGYTF. The CDR3 DNA reads as TGTGCCAGCAGCTTGGGTACAGGAATTTATAATGGCTACACCTTC.

The V call is TRBV3-1 (or the pseudogene TRBV3-2), the J call TRBJ1-2; 7 bases line up with TRBD1. Germline CDR1 LGHDT, CDR2 YNNKEL (reference sequence). V dropped 5 bases and J dropped 8; count of bases not matched to a gene: 14. The CDR3 covers 15 residues. The CDR3 region has the DNA TGTGCCAGCAGCTTACTCGCTGACAGGGTAGAAGGCTACACCTTC. Translation: CASSLLADRVEGYTF.

The chain uses TRBV12-5 and TRBJ2-1; D might be TRBD1 (6 bases). The ends were cut back, 2 bases at V and 5 bases at J, with 13 bases in the middle. CDR1 and CDR2 from the germline V gene are LGHNT and FRNRAP. This CDR3 has 15 amino acids. The CDR3: CASGLSQGQNNEQFF. The CDR3 DNA is TGTGCTAGTGGTTTGTCGCAGGGACAAAACAATGAGCAGTTCTTC.

The V and J genes are TRBV12-3 or TRBV12-4 and TRBJ1-5; D not certain. The V gene lost 4 bases and the J gene lost 0 bases, with 4 bases spanning the gap. CDR3 length equals 13 residues. This CDR3 is CASSSLSNQPQHF. Here the CDR3 DNA reads TGTGCCAGCAGTTCCCTTAGCAATCAGCCCCAGCATTTT.

The J gene is TRBJ2-7, the V gene TRBV28; TRBD1 matches at 7 bases. Germline assignment: CDR1 MDHEN and CDR2 SYDVKM. The trim removed 5 bases at V and 3 bases at J, leaving 7 bases unmatched. The CDR3 consists of 14 residues. CDR3 coding DNA: TGTGCCAGCAGTCAACCGGGACAGAACTACGAGCAGTACTTC. Encoded protein: CASSQPGQNYEQYF. The full variable domain, completed using reference TRBV28 and TRBJ2-7, is DVKVTQSSRYLVKRTGEKVFLECVQDMDHENMFWYRQDPGLGLRLIYFSYDVKMKEKGDIPEGYSVSREKKERFSLILESASTNQTSMYLCASSQPGQNYEQYFGPGTRLTVT.

This chain connects TRBV3-1 (or the pseudogene TRBV3-2) to TRBJ1-6; D not resolved. The ends were cut back, 1 base at V and 10 bases at J, with 8 bases in the middle. Per the germline V gene, CDR1 is LGHDT and CDR2 is YNNKEL (reference sequence). CDR3 size: 13 residues. The CDR3 region has the DNA TGTGCCAGCAGCCAAGTTCTTAGCTCACCCCTCCACTTT. This sequence encodes CASSQVLSSPLHF.